What follows are 16 T cell receptor beta chains derived from one specimen sequenced in a study of OX40 agonist ivuxolimab in advanced cancers. Method: immunoSEQ multiplex PCR; TCRdb's copy keeps in-frame clones and lacks some. The data contain 90,000 to 95,000 clones, around four fifths of them singletons. The sample in question was CD4+ or CD8+ T cells sorted from blood, obtained in a trial of the OX40 agonist ivuxolimab. These receptors came from an adult with an advanced solid tumor such as melanoma, head and neck, liver or kidney cancer.

This chain links TRBV29-1 with TRBJ2-5; D gene uncertain. Germline CDR1 and CDR2: SQVTM and ANQGSEA. The germline V and J ends were trimmed by 5 bases and 4 bases, with 11 bases remaining between them. The CDR3 runs 12 residues. The chain's CDR3 is CSVRDGIETQYF. In DNA, the CDR3 is TGCAGCGTTCGAGACGGCATAGAGACCCAGTACTTC.

The chain combines TRBV28 with TRBJ2-7; D unresolved. The germline gives CDR1 MDHEN, CDR2 SYDVKM. This CDR3 has 10 amino acids. V was shortened by 6 bases and J by 3 bases, with 3 bases between the two germline ends. CDR3 in amino acids: CASRIYEQYV. DNA for the CDR3: TGTGCCAGCAGGATCTACGAGCAGTACGTC.

The J gene is TRBJ1-1, the V gene TRBV4-1, with no clear D. Trimming removed 6 bases at V and 1 base at J, with 12 bases between. From germline, CDR1 is MGHRA and CDR2 YSYEKL. The CDR3 sequence is 14 residues long. The CDR3 spells CASRGPLRNTEAFF. CDR3 DNA sequence: TGCGCCAGCAGAGGTCCCCTCAGGAACACTGAAGCTTTCTTT.

This clone was detected only once. The rearrangement uses TRBV7-2 and TRBJ2-5; D is uncertain. Germline CDR1 is SGHTA and CDR2 is FQGNSA. Deletions cut 5 bases from V and 5 bases from J, with 9 bases between. The CDR3 is 12 amino acids. DNA of the CDR3: TGTGCCAGCAGCCCCCCCACGGAGACCCAGTACTTC. Protein sequence: CASSPPTETQYF.

The chain combines TRBV6-5 with TRBJ2-5; possible D gene TRBD2, 5 bases. V was trimmed by 4 bases and J by 0 bases, leaving 9 bases between them. The CDR3 contains 14 residues. CDR1 is MNHEY, CDR2 SVGAGI, per germline. For the CDR3, the DNA is TGTGCCAGCAGTTCCCCGGGAAACCAAGAGACCCAGTACTTC. Translating it yields CASSSPGNQETQYF.

The rearrangement links TRBV19 to TRBJ2-6, with D unclear. From germline, CDR1 is LNHDA and CDR2 SQIVND (reference sequence). This CDR3 is built from 17 residues. The V end lost 5 bases, the J end lost 2 bases, and 16 bases lay between the germline ends. CDR3 coding DNA: TGTGCCAGTAGTTTCCCGGGCCTTTCCCCTGGGGCCAACGTCCTGACTTTC. The encoded protein is CASSFPGLSPGANVLTF.

The chain employs TRBV10-3 and TRBJ2-3, with D possibly matching TRBD2 (5 bases). Deletions cut 11 bases from V and 1 base from J, with 13 bases between. This CDR3 region has 13 residues. Germline V gives CDR1 ENHRY, CDR2 SYGVKD. The CDR3 reads CALSERGTDTQYF. The DNA for the CDR3 is TGTGCCCTCTCGGAGAGGGGCACAGATACGCAGTATTTT.

The chain employs TRBV6-5 and TRBJ2-5, with 8 bases fitting TRBD2. The germline CDR1 and CDR2 sequences are MNHEY and SVGAGI. Trimming took 0 bases from V and 2 from J; bases not matched to a gene: 2. This CDR3 region has 15 residues. This CDR3 reads CASSYSSGGQETQYF. DNA for the CDR3: TGTGCCAGCAGTTACTCGTCGGGGGGGCAAGAGACCCAGTACTTC.

The rearrangement joins TRBV5-1 to TRBJ2-3; D gene uncertain. CDR1 SGHRS and CDR2 YFSETQ come from the germline V gene. Trimming took 6 bases from V and 1 from J, leaving 15 bases between them. This CDR3 contains 15 residues. CDR3 sequence (DNA): TGCGCCAGCACAGACTTGATATCAGGCACAGATACGCAGTATTTT. Amino acid sequence: CASTDLISGTDTQYF.

In its sample, this clone was seen once. Here the CDR3 DNA reads TGCGCCAGCAGTCAATCGGTCGGGCCCGCGGACGAGCAGTACGTC. Residues: CASSQSVGPADEQYV. The V call is TRBV10-2, the J call TRBJ2-7, with D hard to call. The CDR3 is 15 amino acids. Trimming shortened V by 5 bases and J by 5 bases, and 19 bases separated the two germline ends. The germline V gene encodes CDR1 WSHSY and CDR2 SAAADI.

The V and J genes are TRBV5-4 and TRBJ2-3; no clear D. Germline CDR1 SGHNT, CDR2 YYREEE (reference sequence). Trimming shortened V by 0 bases and J by 6 bases, and 11 bases separated the two germline ends. The CDR3 spans 14 residues. The CDR3 DNA reads TGTGCCAGCAGCTTGGATCGGCCCCCGGATACGCAGTATTTT. This encodes CASSLDRPPDTQYF.

V is TRBV28 and J is TRBJ1-5; 10 bases match TRBD1. J lost 4 bases, V lost 6 bases, and 3 bases had no gene match. There are 14 residues in the CDR3. Germline assignment: CDR1 MDHEN and CDR2 SYDVKM. CDR3 residues: CASRWDRGNQPQHF. CDR3 in DNA: TGTGCCAGCAGATGGGACAGGGGAAATCAGCCCCAGCATTTT. Variable domain in full (rest from reference TRBV28 and TRBJ1-5): DVKVTQSSRYLVKRTGEKVFLECVQDMDHENMFWYRQDPGLGLRLIYFSYDVKMKEKGDIPEGYSVSREKKERFSLILESASTNQTSMYLCASRWDRGNQPQHFGDGTRLSIL.

The CDR3 DNA follows: TGTGCCAGCAGCTTAGGGCAGCCTTCCTATGGCTACACCTTC. Protein sequence: CASSLGQPSYGYTF. V usage is TRBV5-6 and J usage is TRBJ1-2; D gene ambiguous. Germline V gives CDR1 SGHDT, CDR2 YYEEEE. V lost 2 bases and J 4 bases, leaving 12 bases between the germline ends. The CDR3 sequence is 14 residues long. Full variable domain (missing parts from reference TRBV5-6 and TRBJ1-2): DAGVTQSPTHLIKTRGQQVTLRCSPKSGHDTVSWYQQALGQGPQFIFQYYEEEERQRGNFPDRFSGHQFPNYSSELNVNALLLGDSALYLCASSLGQPSYGYTFGSGTRLTVV.

The rearrangement joins TRBV7-8 to TRBJ1-6, with a tentative D call TRBD1 (5 bases). The CDR3 extends over 15 amino acids. Trimming took off 3 bases at V and 9 bases at J, with 15 bases between the two ends. Germline V gene lookup returns CDR1 SGHVS and CDR2 FQNEAQ. The CDR3 reads CASSFATDNTSPLHF. The CDR3 coding sequence is TGTGCCAGCAGCTTTGCGACAGACAATACTTCACCCCTCCACTTT.

The rearrangement joins TRBV6-5 to TRBJ1-1; D might be TRBD1 (5 bases). Germline-derived CDR1 and CDR2 are MNHEY and SVGAGI. The CDR3 runs to 13 residues. V shed 2 bases and J shed 3 bases, with 7 bases lying between them. This chain's CDR3 is CASSYEGYTEAFF. The CDR3 DNA is TGTGCCAGCAGTTACGAGGGGTACACTGAAGCTTTCTTT.

This chain links TRBV10-3 with TRBJ1-3; perhaps TRBD1 as D (5 bases). Per the germline V gene, CDR1 is ENHRY and CDR2 is SYGVKD. Trimming cost V 5 bases and J 0 bases, with 11 bases left between them. The CDR3 spans 15 residues. This CDR3 is CAISRGLYSGNTIYF. DNA of the CDR3: TGTGCCATCAGTAGGGGACTATACTCTGGAAACACCATATATTTT.